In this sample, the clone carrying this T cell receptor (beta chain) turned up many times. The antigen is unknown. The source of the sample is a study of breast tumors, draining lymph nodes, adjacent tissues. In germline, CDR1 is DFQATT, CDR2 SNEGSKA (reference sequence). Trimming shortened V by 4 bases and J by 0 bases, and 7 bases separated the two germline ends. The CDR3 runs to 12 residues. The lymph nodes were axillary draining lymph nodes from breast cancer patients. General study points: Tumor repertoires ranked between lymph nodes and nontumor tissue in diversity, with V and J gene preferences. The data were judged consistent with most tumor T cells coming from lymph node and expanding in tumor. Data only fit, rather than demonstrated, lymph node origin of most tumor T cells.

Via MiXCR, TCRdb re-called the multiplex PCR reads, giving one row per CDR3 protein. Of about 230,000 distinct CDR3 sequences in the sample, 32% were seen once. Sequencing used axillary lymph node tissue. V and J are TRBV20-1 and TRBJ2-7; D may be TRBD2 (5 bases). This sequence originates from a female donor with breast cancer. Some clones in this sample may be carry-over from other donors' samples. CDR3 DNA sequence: TGCAGTGCTAATCGGGGCTCCTACGAGCAGTACTTC. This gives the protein CSANRGSYEQYF.